This T cell receptor beta chain was profiled in a study of T cell responses to AZD1222 COVID-19 vaccine. Regarding the study as a whole: Nearly half of spike-specific TCRs reportedly go after variant regions that carry no mutations. After the peak T cell response, and only then, were repertoires sampled. Females made up more of the donors, who were largely white British, and clonal diversity may have come out too low.

About this clone: The target antigen is unknown.

Profiling relied on immunoSEQ multiplex PCR, and the TCRdb table lists in-frame clones only, not all of them. This sample yields about 100,000 clones, of which about 88% are seen a single time; over 2.5% belongs to the top ten. This CDR3 spans 15 amino acids. Trimming removed 1 base from V and 6 bases from J, with 12 bases in between. Germline V gene lookup returns CDR1 SEHNR and CDR2 FQNEAQ (reference sequence). V and J are TRBV7-9 and TRBJ1-4; D perhaps matches TRBD1 (5 bases). The TCR comes from an adult in good health. The sequencing used peripheral blood, collected on day 0 of AZD1222 vaccination. DNA for the CDR3: TGTGCCAGCAGCTTAGGGCAGGGCGTGTATGAAAAACTGTTTTTT. It yields the protein CASSLGQGVYEKLFF.